Below, 32 T cell receptor beta chains from the same sample are listed, as sequenced in a study of T-cell reconstitution after alpha-beta-depleted transplantation in children. Using unique molecular identifiers, the investigators prepared the TCRbeta library. TCRdb reanalysed the PCR reads using MiXCR and keeps one entry per CDR3 protein. The profile shows about 900,000 distinct CDR3 sequences, less than 30% of them singletons. This sample comprised PBMCs, mostly from graft donor cells, obtained 360 days after TCRalphabeta/CD19-depleted stem cell transplant. The receptors stem from a boy under three years old who had a stem cell transplant for SCID, so the T cells may come from the graft donor.

The chain joins TRBV27 to TRBJ2-2, with 9 bases that match TRBD1. The CDR3 is 15 residues long. Germline trimming cut 6 bases from V and 7 bases from J; bases unmatched to any gene: 9. CDR1 and CDR2 (germline): MNHEY, SMNVEV (reference sequence). This CDR3 reads CASRMGQGIHGELFF. Written as DNA, the CDR3 is TGTGCCAGCAGAATGGGACAGGGAATCCACGGGGAGCTGTTTTTT.

V gene TRBV24-1 combines with J gene TRBJ2-3; 8 bases are a match to TRBD1. The CDR3 is 16 amino acids. Trimming cost V 2 bases and J 2 bases; bases outside gene matches: 5. CDR1 and CDR2 from the germline V gene are KGHDR and SFDVKD. The CDR3 region is CATSDYGTGHTDTQYF. The CDR3 DNA sequence: TGTGCCACCAGTGATTACGGGACAGGACACACAGATACGCAGTATTTT.

This chain joins TRBV7-2 and TRBJ1-2; D not resolved. Germline V gene sequence: CDR1 SGHTA, CDR2 FQGNSA. The CDR3 length is 12 residues. The germline V and J ends were trimmed by 1 base and 7 bases, with 7 bases remaining between them. The CDR3 protein is CASSLGKSGYTF. The CDR3 coding sequence is TGTGCCAGCAGCTTAGGGAAGAGTGGCTACACCTTC.

The table lists this clonotype with a few counts. J is TRBJ2-5 and V is TRBV28; D remains ambiguous. The V gene's germline CDR1 is MDHEN and CDR2 SYDVKM. The CDR3 extends over 13 amino acids. V lost 3 bases to trimming and J lost 2 bases, with 7 bases between them. The CDR3 sequence: CASSFEVQETQYF. CDR3 DNA sequence: TGTGCCAGCAGTTTTGAGGTTCAAGAGACCCAGTACTTC. Full variable domain (outside the CDR3, taken from reference TRBV28 and TRBJ2-5): DVKVTQSSRYLVKRTGEKVFLECVQDMDHENMFWYRQDPGLGLRLIYFSYDVKMKEKGDIPEGYSVSREKKERFSLILESASTNQTSMYLCASSFEVQETQYFGPGTRLLVL.

This rearrangement joins TRBV7-9 to TRBJ2-5; D gene ambiguous. Deletions cut 2 bases from V and 5 bases from J, with 9 bases between. This CDR3 has 13 residues. Germline V lookup: CDR1 SEHNR, CDR2 FQNEAQ (reference sequence). The CDR3 sequence: CASSLFEEETQYF. The DNA for the CDR3 is TGTGCCAGCAGCTTATTCGAGGAGGAGACCCAGTACTTC.

This clonotype was counted between two and nine times. This chain uses TRBV2 with TRBJ2-1; 7 bases agree with TRBD2. Germline loops: CDR1 SNHLY, CDR2 FYNNEI. This CDR3 has 15 residues. After removal of 4 bases from V and 5 bases from J, the junction contained 8 bases not matched to a gene. The CDR3 nucleotides are TGTGCCAGCAGTGGGGAGGGGCTTAAGGACAATGAGCAGTTCTTC. Translation: CASSGEGLKDNEQFF.

This clonotype was seen a handful of times. The rearrangement links TRBV5-1 to TRBJ2-7; TRBD2 matches at 13 bases. The trim removed 0 bases at V and 2 bases at J, leaving 5 bases unmatched. CDR3 size: 17 residues. Germline V gene data show CDR1 as SGHRS and CDR2 as YFSETQ. The CDR3 sequence is CASSLGLAGGITYEQYF. The CDR3 nucleotides are TGCGCCAGCAGCTTGGGACTAGCGGGGGGTATCACCTACGAGCAGTACTTC.

The V call is TRBV7-2, the J call TRBJ1-5, with D perhaps matching TRBD1 (5 bases). The ends were cut back, 1 base at V and 7 bases at J, with 8 bases in the middle. This CDR3 has 13 amino acids. Germline V lookup: CDR1 SGHTA, CDR2 FQGNSA. The chain's CDR3 is CASSLVDIQPQHF. CDR3 DNA sequence: TGTGCCAGCAGCTTAGTGGACATACAGCCCCAGCATTTT.

The rearrangement uses TRBV3-1 and TRBJ2-6, with a weak D call TRBD1 (6 bases). The V end lost 4 bases, the J end lost 0 bases, and 16 bases lay between the germline ends. Germline V gene sequence: CDR1 LGHDT, CDR2 YNNKEL (reference sequence). CDR3 length: 18 amino acids. In DNA, the CDR3 is TGTGCCAGCAGCCGAGTCCGGGACAAGAGCTCTGGGGCCAACGTCCTGACTTTC. Translation gives CASSRVRDKSSGANVLTF.

A few counts support this clonotype. The chain combines TRBV19 with TRBJ1-1; maybe TRBD1 (6 bases). Trimming pared 7 bases from V and 0 bases from J, leaving 15 bases between. Germline V lookup: CDR1 LNHDA, CDR2 SQIVND (reference sequence). The CDR3 covers 15 residues. The CDR3 DNA is TGTGCCAGTACCCTGGGGGGGCCCATGAACACTGAAGCTTTCTTT. It encodes CASTLGGPMNTEAFF.

This clonotype has a count of ten or more. As DNA, the CDR3 is TGTGCCAGCAGCGCGGGACTCGGAAACGGAAACATTCAGTACTTC. This sequence encodes CASSAGLGNGNIQYF. V and J are TRBV2 and TRBJ2-4; perhaps TRBD2 as D (6 bases). The CDR3 runs to 15 residues. Trimming took 6 bases from V and 6 from J, leaving 18 bases between them. Germline V gives CDR1 SNHLY, CDR2 FYNNEI.

This clonotype was seen a few times. The genes are TRBV20-1 and TRBJ2-7; 8 bases fit TRBD1. Per the germline V gene, CDR1 is DFQATT and CDR2 is SNEGSKA (reference sequence). J lost 5 bases, V lost 4 bases, and 22 bases had no gene match. The CDR3 is made up of 18 amino acids. The CDR3 DNA follows: TGCAGTGCTACTTATCTCTCCGGGGACAGGTCTTTTTGGAACGAGCAGTACTTC. This translates into CSATYLSGDRSFWNEQYF.

This clonotype was picked up a small number of times. V and J are TRBV12-3 or TRBV12-4 and TRBJ1-2; 9 nucleotides line up with TRBD1. The CDR3 has 15 amino acids. The V segment lost 6 bases and the J segment 4 bases; nucleotides outside the gene matches: 9. CDR3 sequence: CASSQGQGAPYGYTF. DNA of the CDR3: TGTGCCAGCAGCCAGGGACAGGGAGCTCCCTATGGCTACACCTTC.

At least ten counts were recorded for this clonotype. The chain couples TRBV6-6 to TRBJ2-1; either TRBD1 or TRBD2 may fit D (5 bases each). V lost 8 bases and J lost 4, with 6 bases in between. The germline V gene encodes CDR1 MNHNY and CDR2 SVGAGI (reference sequence). The CDR3 has 11 amino acids. The CDR3 sequence: CASGGYNEQFF. In DNA form, the CDR3 reads TGTGCCAGCGGGGGTTACAATGAGCAGTTCTTC.

This clonotype was seen many times. V usage is TRBV6-1 and J usage is TRBJ2-7; 8 nucleotides line up with TRBD1. CDR3 length equals 13 residues. Germline CDR1 is MNHNS and CDR2 is SASEGT. The ends lost 6 bases at V and 0 bases at J; junction bases unmatched: 1. The CDR3, as DNA: TGTGCCAGCAGAGACAGGGGCTCCTACGAGCAGTACTTC. Encoded protein: CASRDRGSYEQYF.

The chain has TRBV12-3 or TRBV12-4 and TRBJ2-2; D possibly uses TRBD1 or TRBD2 (5 bases each). The CDR3 length is 17 residues. V shed 1 base and J shed 5 bases, with 17 bases lying between them. CDR3 coding DNA: TGTGCCAGCAGTTTAGGGCAGGGAGTCTTTAATACCGGGGAGCTGTTTTTT. Translating it yields CASSLGQGVFNTGELFF.

CDR3 protein: CASRTGEFNEQFF. Here the CDR3 DNA reads TGCGCCAGCAGGACAGGGGAATTCAATGAGCAGTTCTTC. The gene calls are TRBV5-1 and TRBJ2-1, with 8 bases aligning to TRBD1. This CDR3 contains 13 residues. V was clipped by 5 bases and J by 6 bases; unmatched bases: 4. Per the germline V gene, CDR1 is SGHRS and CDR2 is YFSETQ.

This sequence joins TRBV5-6 and TRBJ2-1; TRBD2 matches 10 bases. CDR3 length equals 15 residues. Trimming at V came to 0 bases and at J to 9 bases, leaving 6 bases not matched to a gene. Germline CDR1 is SGHDT and CDR2 is YYEEEE. CDR3 DNA: TGTGCCAGCAGCTTGGTCAGCGGGGGGGCCAGTGAGCAGTTCTTC. Translated: CASSLVSGGASEQFF.

This clonotype was observed a few times. The V gene is TRBV9, the J gene TRBJ2-3, with 12 positions matching TRBD2. The ends lost 3 bases at V and 3 bases at J; junction bases unmatched: 5. This CDR3 has 16 residues. Germline CDR1 SGDLS, CDR2 YYNGEE. CDR3 nucleotides: TGTGCCAGCAGCGCTAGCGGGGGGGTTTGGACAGATACGCAGTATTTT. Translated, it gives CASSASGGVWTDTQYF.

V and J are TRBV28 and TRBJ1-6; D is unresolved. The V gene's germline CDR1 is MDHEN and CDR2 SYDVKM. V shed 6 bases and J shed 14 bases, with 11 bases lying between them. The CDR3 is 11 residues long. The CDR3 region is CASSPNDALHF. For the CDR3, the DNA is TGTGCCAGCAGCCCCAACGACGCCCTCCACTTT.

V is TRBV4-1 and J is TRBJ2-2, with a weak D call TRBD2 (6 bases). Germline values: CDR1 MGHRA, CDR2 YSYEKL. V lost 1 base and J 5 bases, leaving 8 bases between the germline ends. This CDR3 has 14 residues. This CDR3 is CASSQARGTGELFF. CDR3 nucleotide sequence: TGCGCCAGCAGCCAAGCACGGGGGACCGGGGAGCTGTTTTTT.

The gene calls are TRBV7-2 and TRBJ2-1, with unresolved D. Germline CDR1 reads SGHTA; CDR2 reads FQGNSA. V was trimmed by 3 bases and J by 0 bases, leaving 9 bases between them. The CDR3 sequence is 15 residues long. CDR3 sequence: CASSFEQSSYNEQFF. In DNA form, the CDR3 reads TGTGCCAGCAGCTTCGAGCAGAGCTCCTACAATGAGCAGTTCTTC.

The chain employs TRBV26 and TRBJ1-4; the D call TRBD1 from the table was never checked on the DNA. TRBV26 is a pseudogene. The CDR3 has 17 residues. CDR3: CASSEKDRATTNEKLFF. In nucleotides, the CDR3 is TGTGCCAGCAGCGAGAAGGACAGGGCAACAACTAATGAAAAACTGTTTTTT.

In its sample, this clonotype was seen once. The CDR3 spells CASSLGGASEQYF. CDR3 nucleotides: TGTGCCAGCAGCTTAGGGGGCGCTTCCGAGCAGTACTTC. The gene calls are TRBV7-6 and TRBJ2-7, with D possibly being TRBD1 (5 bases). CDR1 and CDR2 (germline): SGHVS, FNYEAQ. This CDR3 has 13 residues. The V end was cut by 1 base, the J end by 6 bases, with 10 bases between.

The chain is built from TRBV20-1 and TRBJ1-2, with D possibly TRBD1 on 5 matching bases. V gave up 0 bases and J gave up 8 bases, with 13 bases separating them. This CDR3 has 13 amino acids. Germline CDR1 reads DFQATT; CDR2 reads SNEGSKA (reference sequence). DNA for the CDR3: TGCAGTGCTAGAGACGAGGGAAGGGGCGGCTACACCTTC. Translating it yields CSARDEGRGGYTF.

In this sample, this clonotype turned up a few times. The rearrangement joins TRBV5-1 to TRBJ2-3; TRBD2 matches 9 bases. There are 16 residues in the CDR3. Unmatched junction bases numbered 10, after V lost 4 bases and J lost 4 bases. From germline, CDR1 is SGHRS and CDR2 YFSETQ. The CDR3 sequence is CASSRLGSGGSDTQYF. The CDR3 region has the DNA TGCGCCAGCAGCCGCCTGGGGAGCGGGGGGTCAGATACGCAGTATTTT.

This rearrangement joins TRBV10-3 to TRBJ1-5; 9 positions agree with TRBD1. The germline V gene encodes CDR1 ENHRY and CDR2 SYGVKD. CDR3 length: 14 amino acids. J lost 5 bases, V lost 3 bases, and 2 bases had no gene match. CDR3 sequence reads: CAISEQGADQPQHF. CDR3 nucleotides: TGTGCCATCAGTGAACAGGGGGCTGATCAGCCCCAGCATTTT.

This rearrangement joins TRBV20-1 to TRBJ2-3, with D possibly matching TRBD2 (5 bases). Trimming pared 2 bases from V and 10 bases from J, leaving 13 bases between. Looked up from germline, CDR1 is DFQATT and CDR2 is SNEGSKA (reference sequence). The CDR3 length is 12 residues. The CDR3 sequence: CSARTTQRPQYF. As DNA, the CDR3 is TGCAGTGCTAGAACGACTCAGCGGCCGCAGTATTTT.

The chain combines TRBV20-1 with TRBJ2-7; 11 positions agree with TRBD1. The CDR3 is 19 residues long. V was clipped by 0 bases and J by 3 bases; unmatched bases: 16. Germline CDR1 is DFQATT and CDR2 is SNEGSKA (reference sequence). The CDR3 reads CSARDSYTPVGTGGYEQYF. DNA for the CDR3: TGCAGTGCTAGAGATTCTTATACTCCAGTCGGGACAGGGGGCTACGAGCAGTACTTC.

This clonotype has a handful of counts. The chain is built from TRBV27 and TRBJ2-2; 10 bases line up with TRBD2. CDR3 length equals 15 residues. Trimming cost V 8 bases and J 6 bases; bases outside gene matches: 9. Germline V gene lookup returns CDR1 MNHEY and CDR2 SMNVEV (reference sequence). The CDR3 DNA reads as TGTGCCAGCGCCAGACCCAGCGGGGGGGCCGGGGAGCTGTTTTTT. It translates to CASARPSGGAGELFF.

This clonotype has a handful of counts. V usage is TRBV15 and J usage is TRBJ1-5; D is ambiguous. CDR1 is LNHNV, CDR2 YYDKDF, per germline (reference sequence). The CDR3 totals 13 residues. Trimming stripped 0 bases from V and 3 bases from J, with 3 bases between. CDR3 loop: CATSRDNNQPQHF. The DNA for the CDR3 is TGTGCCACCAGCAGAGATAACAATCAGCCCCAGCATTTT. Using reference TRBV15 and TRBJ1-5 for the parts outside the CDR3, the full variable domain is DAMVIQNPRYQVTQFGKPVTLSCSQTLNHNVMYWYQQKSSQAPKLLFHYYDKDFNNEADTPDNFQSRRPNTSFCFLDIRSPGLGDTAMYLCATSRDNNQPQHFGDGTRLSIL.

The J gene is TRBJ2-3, the V gene TRBV12-3 or TRBV12-4; 10 bases line up with TRBD2. The CDR3 runs 15 residues. The V and J ends lost 4 bases and 11 bases, in that order; junction bases with no gene match: 12. For the CDR3, the DNA is TGTGCCAGCAGTTCGGTAGCGGGAGGCCCGCAAGGGCAGTATTTT. The encoded protein is CASSSVAGGPQGQYF.